This T cell receptor beta chain was recorded in a study of T cells in tuberculosis (dated by TCRdb to the late 2010s). Looking at the study overall: To characterize T cells specific for the mycobacterial lipid antigen glucose monomycolate (GMM), the study used CD1B tetramers together with high-throughput TCR immunosequencing. In a South African clinical cohort, IGRA-negative adolescents, IGRA-positive adolescents with latent tuberculosis and adults with active tuberculosis were compared, with 9 to 10 people in each group.

The CDR1 and CDR2 encoded by the germline V gene (reference sequence) are PRHDT and FYEKMQ. Reading from cysteine to phenylalanine, the CDR3 counts 14 amino acids. Only the CDR3 portion is preserved as DNA: 42 bases, with reading frame beginning at the first base. At study entry, adolescents were screened for latent tuberculosis infection using a tuberculin skin test and the QuantiFERON-TB GOLD In-Tube IGRA. Immunosequencing of unsorted cryopreserved PBMC covered, on average, around 100,000 T cells per clinical donor. Eleven high schools in the Worcester region of the Western Cape, South Africa, served as enrollment sites for adolescents aged 12 to 18 years. Ten M. tuberculosis-infected and ten uninfected adolescents were selected with matching for age and sex. PBMC from adolescents were isolated by density centrifugation from freshly drawn heparinized blood and then cryopreserved. The immunoSEQ multiplex PCR assay was used to generate TCR libraries, with TCR-beta and/or TCR-alpha/delta assays applied to each sample. Amplified TCR libraries were sequenced on the Illumina high-throughput platform. As for the original processing: Clustering and dimensionality reduction relied on pairwise TCRdist distances among GMM-specific receptors from T cells that were either sorted ex vivo or expanded in vitro. The score assigned to each clinical repertoire was mean NN-distance, meaning the average TCRdist to the nearest 10% of tetramer-positive reference sequences. To compute GEM TCR motif frequency, the fraction of unique TCRs matching known GEM sequences by V/J usage and CDR3 length was calculated. Active tuberculosis was classified by linear discriminant analysis with leave-one-out cross-validation, implemented in scikit-learn. TCRdb holds this immuneACCESS table with in-frame rearrangements only. Some clones are missing; in checked studies, unresolved V genes explain under half, and the rest has no known cause. Clone size and V and J calls were adopted from that table, with D and trimming inferred from the DNA. The sample contains roughly 30,000 clones, roughly nine tenths of them found a single time. The biggest ten clones account for roughly 2.2% of the sample.

Comments on this clone: It has no known antigen specificity. At one of its ends the junction is not consistent with the germline gene, which may arise from a read error.

Points the paper makes about the study in general: A classifier using the diverse GMM-specific repertoire reached 87% accuracy (AUROC under 0.95), compared with approximately 70% accuracy using GEM motif frequencies. The smaller NN-distances were partly driven by shorter CDR3-alpha lengths in active tuberculosis patients, and the difference for TCR-beta did not reach statistical significance. Clinical samples were chosen by availability of cryopreserved specimens, and active tuberculosis cases were adults while controls were adolescents. Compared with IGRA-negative controls, TCR-alpha repertoires from active tuberculosis had smaller mean NN-distances to GMM-specific TCRs, which suggests that these TCRs underwent clonal expansion.

Sequenced sample: PBMCs. The receptor chain draws on TRBV13 and TRBJ2-3; the central 9 bases match TRBD2. The sequence was obtained from a donor between 10 and 29 years old with latent tuberculosis or without tuberculosis infection. The bases read TGTGCCAGCAGCTCCGGGACAGATAGCGGGAGAATGAGCTTT. This translates into CASSSGTDSGRMSF.